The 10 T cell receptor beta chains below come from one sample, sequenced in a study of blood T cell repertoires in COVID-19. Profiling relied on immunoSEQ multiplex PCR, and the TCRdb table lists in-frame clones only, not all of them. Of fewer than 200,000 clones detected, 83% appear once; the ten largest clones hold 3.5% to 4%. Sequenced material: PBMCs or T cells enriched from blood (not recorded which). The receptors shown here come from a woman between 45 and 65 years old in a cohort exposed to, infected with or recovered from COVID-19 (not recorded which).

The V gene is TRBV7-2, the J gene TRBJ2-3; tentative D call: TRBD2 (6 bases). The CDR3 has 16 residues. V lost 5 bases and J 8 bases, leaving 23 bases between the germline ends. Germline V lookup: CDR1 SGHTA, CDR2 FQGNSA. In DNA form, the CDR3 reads TGTGCCAGCAGCGGACGTTCGGGACTCACGAACCTTACGCAGTATTTT. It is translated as CASSGRSGLTNLTQYF.

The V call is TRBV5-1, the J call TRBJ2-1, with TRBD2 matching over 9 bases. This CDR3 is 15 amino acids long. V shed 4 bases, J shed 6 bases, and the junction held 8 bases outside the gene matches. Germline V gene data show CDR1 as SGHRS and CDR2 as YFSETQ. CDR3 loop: CASSTQHSGSNEQFF. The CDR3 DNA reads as TGCGCCAGCAGCACCCAACATAGCGGGAGCAATGAGCAGTTCTTC.

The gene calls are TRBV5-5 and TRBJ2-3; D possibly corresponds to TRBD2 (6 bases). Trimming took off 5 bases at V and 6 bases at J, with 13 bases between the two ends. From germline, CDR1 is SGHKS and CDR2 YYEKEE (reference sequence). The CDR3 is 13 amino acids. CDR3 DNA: TGTGCCAGCAGGGACTATTCCCCCGATACGCAGTATTTT. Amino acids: CASRDYSPDTQYF.

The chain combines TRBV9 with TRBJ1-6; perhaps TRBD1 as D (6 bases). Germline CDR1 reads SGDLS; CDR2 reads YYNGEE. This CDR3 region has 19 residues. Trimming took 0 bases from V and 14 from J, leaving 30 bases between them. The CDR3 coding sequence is TGTGCCAGCAGCGTAGGAGGGACAATTCATGCGTCTTCGTTTCGGGCCCTCCACTTT. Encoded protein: CASSVGGTIHASSFRALHF.

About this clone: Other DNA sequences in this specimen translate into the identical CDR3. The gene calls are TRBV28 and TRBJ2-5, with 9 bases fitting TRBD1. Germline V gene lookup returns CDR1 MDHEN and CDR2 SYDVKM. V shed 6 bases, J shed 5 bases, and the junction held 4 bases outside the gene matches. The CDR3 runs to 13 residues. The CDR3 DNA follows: TGTGCCAGCAGAACAGGGGGCATGGAGACCCAGTACTTC. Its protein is CASRTGGMETQYF.

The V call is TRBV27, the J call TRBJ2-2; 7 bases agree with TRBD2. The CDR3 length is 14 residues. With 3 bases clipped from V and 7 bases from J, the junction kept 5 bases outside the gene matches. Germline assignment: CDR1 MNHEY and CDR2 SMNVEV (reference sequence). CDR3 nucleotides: TGTGCCAGCAGTTTTGGGGGGACTAACGGGGAGCTGTTTTTT. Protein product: CASSFGGTNGELFF.

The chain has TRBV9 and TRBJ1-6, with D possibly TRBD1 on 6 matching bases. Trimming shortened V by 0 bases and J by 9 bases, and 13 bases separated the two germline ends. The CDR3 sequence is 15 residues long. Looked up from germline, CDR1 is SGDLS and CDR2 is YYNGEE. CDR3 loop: CASSVGRGIGSPLHF. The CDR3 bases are TGTGCCAGCAGCGTAGGAAGGGGGATCGGTTCACCCCTCCACTTT.

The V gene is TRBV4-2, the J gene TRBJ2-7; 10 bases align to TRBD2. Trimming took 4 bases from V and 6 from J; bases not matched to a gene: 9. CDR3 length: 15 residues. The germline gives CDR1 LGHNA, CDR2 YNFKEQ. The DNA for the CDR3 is TGTGCCAGCAGCCGAGAAAGCGGGGGGGCGTTCGAGCAGTACTTC. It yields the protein CASSRESGGAFEQYF.

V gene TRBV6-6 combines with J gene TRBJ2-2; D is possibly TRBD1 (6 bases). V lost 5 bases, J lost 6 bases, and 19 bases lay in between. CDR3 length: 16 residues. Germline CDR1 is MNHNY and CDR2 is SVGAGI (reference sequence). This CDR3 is CASSNDRIPGAGELFF. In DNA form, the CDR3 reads TGTGCCAGCAGTAACGACAGGATCCCTGGCGCCGGGGAGCTGTTTTTT.

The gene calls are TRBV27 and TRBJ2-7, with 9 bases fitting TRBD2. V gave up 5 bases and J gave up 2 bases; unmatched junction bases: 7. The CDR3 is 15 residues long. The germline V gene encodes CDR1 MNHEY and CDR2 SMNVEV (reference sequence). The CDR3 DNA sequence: TGTGCCAGCAGTCCGCGACTAGCGGAGGCCTACGAGCAGTACTTC. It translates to CASSPRLAEAYEQYF.